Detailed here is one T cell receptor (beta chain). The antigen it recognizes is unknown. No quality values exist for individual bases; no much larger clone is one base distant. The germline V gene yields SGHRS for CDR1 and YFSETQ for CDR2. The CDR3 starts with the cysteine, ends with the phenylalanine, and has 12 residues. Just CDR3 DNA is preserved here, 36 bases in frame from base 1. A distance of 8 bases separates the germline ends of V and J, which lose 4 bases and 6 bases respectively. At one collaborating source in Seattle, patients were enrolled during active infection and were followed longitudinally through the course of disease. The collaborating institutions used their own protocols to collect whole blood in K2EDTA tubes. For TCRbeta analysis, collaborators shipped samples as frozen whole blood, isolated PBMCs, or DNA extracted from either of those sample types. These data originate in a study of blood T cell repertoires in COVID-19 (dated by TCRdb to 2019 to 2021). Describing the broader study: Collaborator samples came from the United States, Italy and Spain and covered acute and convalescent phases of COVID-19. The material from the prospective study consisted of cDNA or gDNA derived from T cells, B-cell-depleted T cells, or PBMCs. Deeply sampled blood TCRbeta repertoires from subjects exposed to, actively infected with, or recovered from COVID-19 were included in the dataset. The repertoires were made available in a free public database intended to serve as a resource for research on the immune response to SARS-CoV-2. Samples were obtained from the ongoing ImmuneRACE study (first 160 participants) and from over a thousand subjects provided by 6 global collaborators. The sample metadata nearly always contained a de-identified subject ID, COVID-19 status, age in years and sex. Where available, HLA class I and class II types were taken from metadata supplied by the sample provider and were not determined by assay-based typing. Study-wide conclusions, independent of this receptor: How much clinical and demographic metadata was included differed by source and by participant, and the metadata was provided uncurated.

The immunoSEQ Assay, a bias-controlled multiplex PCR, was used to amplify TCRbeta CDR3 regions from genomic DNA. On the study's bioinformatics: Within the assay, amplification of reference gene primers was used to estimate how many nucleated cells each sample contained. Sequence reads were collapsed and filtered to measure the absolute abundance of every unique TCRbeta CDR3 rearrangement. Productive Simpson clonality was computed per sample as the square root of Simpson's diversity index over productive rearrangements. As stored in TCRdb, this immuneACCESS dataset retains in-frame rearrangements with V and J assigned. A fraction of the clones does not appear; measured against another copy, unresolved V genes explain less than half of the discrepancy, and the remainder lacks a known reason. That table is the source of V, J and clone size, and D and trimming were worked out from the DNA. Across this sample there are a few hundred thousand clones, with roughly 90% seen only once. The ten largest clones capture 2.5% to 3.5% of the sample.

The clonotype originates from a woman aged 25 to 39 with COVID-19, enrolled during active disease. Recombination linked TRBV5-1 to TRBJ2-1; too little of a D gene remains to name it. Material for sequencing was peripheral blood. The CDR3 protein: CASSQRRNEQFF. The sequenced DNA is TGCGCCAGCAGCCAGAGGCGCAATGAGCAGTTCTTC.